This T cell receptor beta chain was found in a study of CD8 T cells in ankylosing spondylitis. TCRdb itself ran the 5' RACE reads through MiXCR, one entry per CDR3 protein. The table records about 130,000 distinct CDR3 sequences, roughly 9% of them present only once. The V segment lost 7 bases and the J segment 4 bases; nucleotides outside the gene matches: 8. The germline V gene encodes CDR1 SQVTM and CDR2 ANQGSEA. The CDR3 extends over 14 amino acids. Only a few counts were recorded for this clonotype. Sequenced sample: blood, either unsorted or a sorted T cell fraction (not recorded which). The chain carries TRBV29-1 and TRBJ2-5, with 11 bases lining up with TRBD1. This clonotype was obtained from a male donor with ankylosing spondylitis or in good health (not recorded which). The CDR3 nucleotides are TGCAGCGCAGGACAGGGGGCGGTTTCAGAGACCCAGTACTTC. This translates into CSAGQGAVSETQYF.